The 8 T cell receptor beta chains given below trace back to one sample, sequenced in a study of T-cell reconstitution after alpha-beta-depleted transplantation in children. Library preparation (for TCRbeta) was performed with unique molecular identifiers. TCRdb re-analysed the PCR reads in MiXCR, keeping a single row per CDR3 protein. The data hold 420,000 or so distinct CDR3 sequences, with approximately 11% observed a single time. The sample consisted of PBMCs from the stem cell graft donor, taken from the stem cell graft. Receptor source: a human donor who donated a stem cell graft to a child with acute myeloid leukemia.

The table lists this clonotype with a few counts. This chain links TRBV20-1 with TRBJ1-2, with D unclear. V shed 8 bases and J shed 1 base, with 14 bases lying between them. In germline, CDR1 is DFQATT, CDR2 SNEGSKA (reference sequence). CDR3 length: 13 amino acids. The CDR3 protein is CSYGRTDNYGYTF. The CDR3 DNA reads TGCAGTTACGGACGCACGGATAACTATGGCTACACCTTC.

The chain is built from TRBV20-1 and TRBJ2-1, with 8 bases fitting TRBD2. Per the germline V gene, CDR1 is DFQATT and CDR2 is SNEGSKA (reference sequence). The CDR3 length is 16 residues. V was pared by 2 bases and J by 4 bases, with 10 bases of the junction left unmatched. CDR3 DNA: TGCAGTGCTAGACTACCCAGCGGGAGACTTTACAATGAGCAGTTCTTC. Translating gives CSARLPSGRLYNEQFF.

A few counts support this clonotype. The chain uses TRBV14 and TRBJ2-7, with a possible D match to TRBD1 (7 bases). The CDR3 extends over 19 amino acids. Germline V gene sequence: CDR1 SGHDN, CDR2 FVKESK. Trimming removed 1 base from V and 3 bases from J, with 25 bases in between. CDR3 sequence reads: CASSQGLIEGARGLYEQYF. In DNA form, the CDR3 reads TGTGCCAGCAGCCAAGGATTGATTGAGGGGGCTCGGGGGCTCTACGAGCAGTACTTC.

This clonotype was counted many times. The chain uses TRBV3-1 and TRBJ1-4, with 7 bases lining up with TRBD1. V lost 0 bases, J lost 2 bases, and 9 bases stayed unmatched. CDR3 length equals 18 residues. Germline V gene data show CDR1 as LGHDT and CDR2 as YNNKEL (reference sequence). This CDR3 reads CASSQEPRQGSTNEKLFF. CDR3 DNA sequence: TGTGCCAGCAGCCAAGAACCTAGACAGGGTAGTACTAATGAAAAACTGTTTTTT.

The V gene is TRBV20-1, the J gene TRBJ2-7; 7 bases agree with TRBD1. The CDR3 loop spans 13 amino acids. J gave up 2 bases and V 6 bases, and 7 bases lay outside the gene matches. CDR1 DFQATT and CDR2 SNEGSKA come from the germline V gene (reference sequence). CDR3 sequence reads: CSAQYTGAYEQYF. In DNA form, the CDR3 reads TGCAGTGCCCAGTATACAGGGGCCTACGAGCAGTACTTC.

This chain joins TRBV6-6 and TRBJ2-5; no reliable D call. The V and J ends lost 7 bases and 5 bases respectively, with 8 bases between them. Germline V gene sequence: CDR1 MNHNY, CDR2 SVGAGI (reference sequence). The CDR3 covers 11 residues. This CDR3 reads CASTNRETQYF. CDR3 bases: TGTGCCAGCACTAACCGGGAGACCCAGTACTTC.

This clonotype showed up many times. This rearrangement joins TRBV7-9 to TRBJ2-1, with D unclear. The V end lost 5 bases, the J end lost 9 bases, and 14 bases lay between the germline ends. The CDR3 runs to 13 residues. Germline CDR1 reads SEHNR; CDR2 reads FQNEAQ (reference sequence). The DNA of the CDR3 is TGTGCCAGCAGCCCCCCAAGGCAAACTGAGCAGTTCTTC. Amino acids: CASSPPRQTEQFF.

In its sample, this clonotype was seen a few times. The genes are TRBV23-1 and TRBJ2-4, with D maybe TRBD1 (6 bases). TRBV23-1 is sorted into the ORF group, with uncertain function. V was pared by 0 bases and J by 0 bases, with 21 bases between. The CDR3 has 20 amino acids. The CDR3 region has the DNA TGCGCCAGCAGTCAATCGGGGGCTCCATCCGACGCGCTAGCCAAAAACATTCAGTACTTC. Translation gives CASSQSGAPSDALAKNIQYF.